These T cell receptor beta chains were read from a single sample in a study of T cell changes during pregnancy in multiple sclerosis. Data came from immunoSEQ multiplex PCR; TCRdb stores just in-frame clones and leaves some out. The sample contains under 80,000 clones, 85% to 95% of which appear only once. Sequencing used CD4+ T cells from peripheral blood mononuclear cells, obtained in the second trimester of pregnancy. The receptors were gathered from a female donor with multiple sclerosis, enrolled in a pregnancy study. CDR3s leave out the opening cysteine and the closing phenylalanine or tryptophan. Fields, in order: V gene, CDR3 protein.

V gene: TRBV7-3; CDR3 protein: ASSSRGSTEAF
V gene: TRBV4-2; CDR3 protein: ASSQTYEKLF
V gene: TRBV10-3; CDR3 protein: AISEGLASGEQF
V gene: TRBV7-8; CDR3 protein: ASSLDQGIGETQY
V gene: TRBV19; CDR3 protein: ASSTNQGYEQY
V gene: TRBV19; CDR3 protein: ASSIPGYNEQF
V gene: TRBV5-1; CDR3 protein: ASSFLAGGTDTQY
V gene: TRBV6-1; CDR3 protein: ASSQGGPGGSGNTIY
V gene: TRBV5-1; CDR3 protein: ASSFGTSLDTQY
V gene: TRBV14; CDR3 protein: ASSLRTGGYYGYT
V gene: TRBV30; CDR3 protein: AWTGLHQETQY